This passage covers 9 T cell receptor beta chains from one sample sequenced in a study of tumor-infiltrating lymphocytes in primary liver carcinoma. From 500 ng of total RNA, TCR beta-specific cDNA was reverse-transcribed using a constant-region primer. Libraries covering TCR beta were generated through three nested multiplex PCR rounds (using a slightly modified ARM-PCR). Amplification in the first two PCR rounds was performed using TRBV1-TRBV30 forward primers and a C-beta reverse primer for approximately 10 cycles each. TCRdb re-analysed the multiplex PCR reads in MiXCR, keeping a single row per CDR3 protein. Here the sample spans 55,000 to 65,000 distinct CDR3 sequences, less than 75% being singletons. For each extraction, RNA and DNA were obtained together from around 20-30 mg of unsorted bulk tissue. The sequenced sample was liver tumor tissue from sampling region 2. Subset described: tumor region T2, inferior pole. These receptors were collected from a man between 40 and 49 years old with primary liver carcinoma and hepatitis B virus infection.

Worth noting for this clonotype: This may be a read error: a much more frequent sequence differs by one nucleotide. This chain connects TRBV28 to TRBJ2-6; a weak D match, TRBD1 (5 bases). This CDR3 spans 15 amino acids. Looked up from germline, CDR1 is MDHEN and CDR2 is SYDVKM. CDR3: CASSLDNSRANVLTF. For the CDR3, the DNA is TGTGCCAGCAGTTTGGACAACTCTAGGGCCAACGTCCTGACTTTC.

Worth noting for this clonotype: A junction end diverges from the germline sequence, so it may reflect a read error. V is TRBV5-6 and J is TRBJ2-5; D not certain. The germline V gene has CDR1 SGHDT and CDR2 YYEEEE. The CDR3 spans 13 residues. CDR3 region: CASSEEYQGTQYF. In nucleotides, the CDR3 is TGTGCCAGCAGTGAGGAGTACCAAGGGACCCAGTACTTC. The variable domain in full, with the rest retrieved from reference TRBV5-6 and TRBJ2-5, is DAGVTQSPTHLIKTRGQQVTLRCSPKSGHDTVSWYQQALGQGPQFIFQYYEEEERQRGNFPDRFSGHQFPNYSSELNVNALLLGDSALYLCASSEEYQGTQYFGPGTRLLVL.

This clonotype was seen more than once but under ten times. This sequence may be a read error, since a much larger clone differs from it by one base. The conserved phenylalanine or tryptophan normally closing the CDR3 is absent here, so this likely arose from a read error. The chain has TRBV12-3 or TRBV12-4 and TRBJ2-5; either TRBD1 or TRBD2 may fit D (5 bases each). The CDR3 is made up of 13 amino acids. V was trimmed by 0 bases and J by 4 bases, leaving 6 bases between them. The CDR3 sequence: CASSLAGVETQYL. The CDR3 DNA reads as TGTGCCAGCAGTTTAGCGGGGGTAGAGACCCAGTACTTG.

J is TRBJ2-7 and V is TRBV5-1; 10 bases agree with TRBD2. J lost 2 bases, V lost 3 bases, and 5 bases had no gene match. This CDR3 is 15 amino acids long. CDR1 SGHRS and CDR2 YFSETQ come from the germline V gene. The CDR3: CASSSGLARTYEQYF. The CDR3, as DNA: TGCGCCAGCAGCTCGGGACTAGCGAGAACCTACGAGCAGTACTTC.

The V and J genes are TRBV5-1 and TRBJ2-3; D possibly corresponds to TRBD2 (5 bases). V lost 0 bases and J lost 2, with 13 bases in between. CDR1 is SGHRS and CDR2 is YFSETQ in the germline V gene. The CDR3 has 16 amino acids. In nucleotides, the CDR3 is TGCGCCAGCAGCTTGGACGCAGCTCGGGACACAGATACGCAGTATTTT. It codes for CASSLDAARDTDTQYF.

To note about this clonotype: Sequence at one end of the junction differs from germline and may be a read error. The chain links TRBV6-1 to TRBJ1-2; D gene uncertain. The CDR3 extends over 12 amino acids. Germline V gene lookup returns CDR1 MNHNS and CDR2 SASEGT. The CDR3 sequence: CASSAGNYGYTF. The CDR3 DNA is TGTGCCAGCAGTGCCGGCAATTATGGTTACACATTC.

As for this clonotype: At one of its ends the junction is not consistent with the germline gene, which may arise from a read error. V and J are TRBV6-6 and TRBJ2-1, with D hard to call. There are 13 residues in the CDR3. The germline V gene has CDR1 MNHNY and CDR2 SVGAGI (reference sequence). CDR3 nucleotides: TGTGCCGGCAGTTCCACATTGGGGAATGAGCAGTTCTTC. It codes for CAGSSTLGNEQFF.

As concerns this clonotype: A much larger clone sits a single nucleotide away, making a read error possible. The rearrangement uses TRBV11-2 and TRBJ2-1; D unresolved. Germline values: CDR1 SGHAT, CDR2 FQNNGV. Trimming left V 2 bases short and J 4 bases short, with 12 bases between. The CDR3 runs 15 residues. The CDR3 nucleotides are TGTGCCAGCAGCTTAATCCTATCGGCTTACAATGAGCAGTTCTTC. Encoded protein: CASSLILSAYNEQFF.

This clonotype was seen ten or more times. The V gene is TRBV10-2, the J gene TRBJ2-1, with 12 bases lining up with TRBD2. In germline, CDR1 is WSHSY, CDR2 SAAADI. With 6 bases clipped from V and 3 bases from J, the junction kept 9 bases outside the gene matches. There are 17 residues in the CDR3. The CDR3 DNA follows: TGCGCCAGCAGCGATCTAGCGGGAGGGAGGTTCTACAATGAGCAGTTCTTC. Its translation: CASSDLAGGRFYNEQFF.